Sequencing of this T cell receptor (beta chain) was carried out in a study of blood T cell repertoires in COVID-19. This clone is a singleton in its sample. CDR3 length equals 13 residues. J was trimmed by 6 bases and V by 6 bases; bases with no gene match: 5. Germline V gene lookup returns CDR1 LNHDA and CDR2 SQIVND (reference sequence). The authors' processing: Amplified reference gene primers provided the basis for estimating nucleated cell counts. The method was immunoSEQ multiplex PCR; TCRdb's version includes in-frame clones alone and lacks a portion of them. That table gives V, J and clone size, and the DNA gave D and trimming. Among fewer than 50,000 clones listed, about 85% were seen once.

The chain uses TRBV19 and TRBJ2-1; 7 bases line up with TRBD2. This clonotype originated in a woman of 80 years or more with acute or convalescent COVID-19. The source material was peripheral blood. The CDR3 DNA is TGTGCCAGTAGACCCGGGAGGCTCAATGAGCAGTTCTTC. It translates to CASRPGRLNEQFF.